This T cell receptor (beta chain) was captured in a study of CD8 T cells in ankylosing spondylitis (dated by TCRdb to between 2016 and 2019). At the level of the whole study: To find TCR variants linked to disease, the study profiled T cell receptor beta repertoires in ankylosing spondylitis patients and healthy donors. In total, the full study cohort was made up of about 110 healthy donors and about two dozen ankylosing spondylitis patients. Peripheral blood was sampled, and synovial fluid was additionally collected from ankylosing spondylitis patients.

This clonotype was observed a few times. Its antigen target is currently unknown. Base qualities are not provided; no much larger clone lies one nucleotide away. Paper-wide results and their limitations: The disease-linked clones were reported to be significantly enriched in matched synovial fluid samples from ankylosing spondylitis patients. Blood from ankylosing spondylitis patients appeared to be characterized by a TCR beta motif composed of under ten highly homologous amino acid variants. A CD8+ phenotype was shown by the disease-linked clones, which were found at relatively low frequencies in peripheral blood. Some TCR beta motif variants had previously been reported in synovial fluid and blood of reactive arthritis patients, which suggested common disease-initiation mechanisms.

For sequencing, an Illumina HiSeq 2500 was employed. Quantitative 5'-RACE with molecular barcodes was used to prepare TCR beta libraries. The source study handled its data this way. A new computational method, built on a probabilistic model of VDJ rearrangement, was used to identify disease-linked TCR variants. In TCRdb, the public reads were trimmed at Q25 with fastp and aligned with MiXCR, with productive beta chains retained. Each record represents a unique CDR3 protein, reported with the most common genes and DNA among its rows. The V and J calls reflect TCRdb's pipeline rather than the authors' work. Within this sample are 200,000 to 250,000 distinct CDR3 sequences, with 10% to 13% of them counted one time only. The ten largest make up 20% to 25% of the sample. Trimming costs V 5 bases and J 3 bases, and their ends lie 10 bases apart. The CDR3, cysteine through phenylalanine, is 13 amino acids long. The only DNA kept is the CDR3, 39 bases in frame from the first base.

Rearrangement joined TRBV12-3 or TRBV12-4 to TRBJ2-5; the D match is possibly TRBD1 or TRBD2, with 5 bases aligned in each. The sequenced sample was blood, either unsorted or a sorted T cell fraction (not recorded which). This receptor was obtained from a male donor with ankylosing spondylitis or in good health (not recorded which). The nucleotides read TGTGCCAGCAGTAGGGACCAGAAAGAGACCCAGTACTTC. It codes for CASSRDQKETQYF.